These 27 T cell receptor beta chains were all obtained from the same sample, sequenced in a study of cytotoxic CD8 clonotypes in ibrutinib-treated CLL. Profiled with immunoSEQ multiplex PCR; TCRdb holds only in-frame clones, not every one. The repertoire consists of around 310,000 clones, with roughly 79% occurring once and the leading ten covering approximately 7%. This specimen consisted of PBMCs, obtained before ibrutinib treatment. These receptors came from a human donor with chronic lymphocytic leukemia.

The chain has TRBV5-8 and TRBJ2-7; D unresolved. The CDR3 loop spans 12 amino acids. Germline lookup yields CDR1 SGHTS and CDR2 YDEGEE. Trimming pared 4 bases from V and 9 bases from J, leaving 14 bases between. The DNA for the CDR3 is TGTGCCAGCAGCCCCCGCCTTACGATGCAGTACTTC. Residues: CASSPRLTMQYF.

V usage is TRBV18 and J usage is TRBJ2-6; D is unresolved. Between the trimmed V and J ends, which lost 4 bases and 0 bases, there was a span of 4 bases. Germline loops: CDR1 KGHSH, CDR2 LQKENI. The CDR3 consists of 14 residues. The CDR3 sequence is CASSLSSGANVLTF. The CDR3, as DNA: TGTGCCAGCTCACTCTCCTCTGGGGCCAACGTCCTGACTTTC.

This clone has only one observation. The genes are TRBV28 and TRBJ2-3; 9 bases line up with TRBD2. The CDR3 spans 14 residues. The V gene's germline CDR1 is MDHEN and CDR2 SYDVKM. J gave up 6 bases and V 5 bases, and 6 bases lay outside the gene matches. CDR3 protein: CASSPSGEGDTQYF. The CDR3 DNA is TGTGCCAGCAGTCCTAGCGGGGAGGGGGATACGCAGTATTTT.

The rearrangement joins TRBV28 to TRBJ2-7; 9 bases are a match to TRBD1. After removal of 6 bases from V and 5 bases from J, the junction contained 8 bases not matched to a gene. Germline values: CDR1 MDHEN, CDR2 SYDVKM. This CDR3 is built from 14 residues. The CDR3 DNA is TGTGCCAGCAGCCCCGGGACAGGGTATGACGAGCAGTACTTC. Protein product: CASSPGTGYDEQYF.

V is TRBV19 and J is TRBJ1-1; the D is unclear. This CDR3 region has 13 residues. Trimming took 5 bases from V and 5 from J, leaving 12 bases between them. Germline V gives CDR1 LNHDA, CDR2 SQIVND (reference sequence). CDR3: CASSSGAKTEAFF. In nucleotides, the CDR3 is TGTGCCAGTAGTTCGGGAGCTAAAACTGAAGCTTTCTTT.

The rearrangement links TRBV2 to TRBJ1-2; TRBD1 aligns across 9 bases. Germline values: CDR1 SNHLY, CDR2 FYNNEI. The V segment lost 6 bases and the J segment 8 bases; nucleotides outside the gene matches: 7. The CDR3 is made up of 13 amino acids. The CDR3 spells CASRLQGAQGYTF. The CDR3 bases are TGTGCCAGCAGACTACAGGGGGCACAGGGCTACACCTTC.

A single count supports this clone. The chain couples TRBV5-4 to TRBJ2-3; 7 bases are a match to TRBD1. Germline lookup yields CDR1 SGHNT and CDR2 YYREEE (reference sequence). CDR3 size: 16 residues. The trim removed 3 bases at V and 5 bases at J, leaving 12 bases unmatched. The CDR3 nucleotides are TGTGCCAGCAGCTGGCCGGGTAGGGGGCGAGGAGATACGCAGTATTTT. Its translation: CASSWPGRGRGDTQYF.

This chain connects TRBV18 to TRBJ1-2; D is undetermined. Germline lookup yields CDR1 KGHSH and CDR2 LQKENI. The CDR3 is 15 residues long. V dropped 6 bases and J dropped 2 bases, with 16 bases sitting between them. The CDR3 spells CASSPRQDRNYGYTF. CDR3 in DNA: TGTGCCAGCTCGCCGAGACAAGACCGAAACTATGGCTACACCTTC. The full variable domain, with the rest looked up from reference TRBV18 and TRBJ1-2, is NAGVMQNPRHLVRRRGQEARLRCSPMKGHSHVYWYRQLPEEGLKFMVYLQKENIIDESGMPKERFSAEFPKEGPSILRIQQVVRGDSAAYFCASSPRQDRNYGYTFGSGTRLTVV.

This chain uses TRBV15 with TRBJ1-5; D is perhaps TRBD1 (5 bases). The V gene's germline CDR1 is LNHNV and CDR2 YYDKDF (reference sequence). This CDR3 region has 15 residues. The V end lost 1 base, the J end lost 3 bases, and 10 bases lay between the germline ends. CDR3 in DNA: TGTGCCACCAGCAGAGTGGACAAATCCAATCAGCCCCAGCATTTT. Encoded protein: CATSRVDKSNQPQHF.

V gene TRBV11-2 combines with J gene TRBJ2-7; D is unresolved. The CDR3 length is 13 residues. Germline CDR1 SGHAT, CDR2 FQNNGV. The ends were cut back, 0 bases at V and 6 bases at J, with 9 bases in the middle. The CDR3 sequence: CASSLDHVGEQYF. The CDR3 DNA reads as TGTGCCAGCAGCTTAGATCACGTAGGCGAGCAGTACTTC.

The rearrangement uses TRBV4-3 and TRBJ2-1, with a possible D match to TRBD1 (6 bases). Trimming stripped 4 bases from V and 0 bases from J, with 10 bases between. This CDR3 comprises 15 residues. Per germline, CDR1 LGHNA and CDR2 YSLEER. The CDR3 sequence: CASSRDKGSYNEQFF. In DNA, the CDR3 is TGCGCCAGCAGCCGGGACAAGGGCTCCTACAATGAGCAGTTCTTC.

This chain links TRBV18 with TRBJ2-1, with 9 positions matching TRBD2. The V segment lost 3 bases and the J segment 5 bases; nucleotides outside the gene matches: 17. Germline V gene data show CDR1 as KGHSH and CDR2 as LQKENI. The CDR3 totals 19 residues. CDR3 in amino acids: CASSPSVTLAGEINNEQFF. CDR3 nucleotides: TGTGCCAGCTCACCTTCTGTAACTTTAGCGGGAGAAATAAACAATGAGCAGTTCTTC.

The rearrangement links TRBV30 to TRBJ2-1; 11 bases fit TRBD2. This CDR3 comprises 16 residues. V dropped 8 bases and J dropped 4; count of bases not matched to a gene: 13. Germline values: CDR1 GTSNPN, CDR2 SVGIG (reference sequence). The CDR3 DNA is TGTGCCCAACAGTACGGTCTAGCGGGAGGTTACAATGAGCAGTTCTTC. It codes for CAQQYGLAGGYNEQFF.

The gene calls are TRBV5-1 and TRBJ2-7, with 10 bases identical to TRBD1. CDR1 SGHRS and CDR2 YFSETQ come from the germline V gene. The CDR3 is made up of 15 amino acids. The V gene end was trimmed by 7 bases and the J gene end by 0 bases; junction bases not matched to a gene: 7. CDR3 amino acids: CASSPRDRGSYEQYF. For the CDR3, the DNA is TGCGCCAGCTCCCCCAGGGACAGGGGCTCCTACGAGCAGTACTTC.

The chain has TRBV9 and TRBJ1-2; D is uncertain. CDR3 length: 14 residues. Per germline, CDR1 SGDLS and CDR2 YYNGEE. Deletions cut 1 base from V and 0 bases from J, with 7 bases between. CDR3 loop: CASSVSRTNYGYTF. CDR3 nucleotides: TGTGCCAGCAGCGTAAGTCGGACTAACTATGGCTACACCTTC.

This clone came up a few times. The V call is TRBV13, the J call TRBJ2-7, with 7 bases fitting TRBD2. V was pared by 0 bases and J by 4 bases, with 9 bases of the junction left unmatched. The CDR3 covers 16 residues. Germline CDR1 PRHDT, CDR2 FYEKMQ (reference sequence). This CDR3 is CASSLGGWTRSYEQYF. The CDR3 DNA reads as TGTGCCAGCAGCTTAGGTGGTTGGACTAGATCGTACGAGCAGTACTTC.

The chain couples TRBV29-1 to TRBJ2-7; D is undetermined. Germline-derived CDR1 and CDR2 are SQVTM and ANQGSEA. The CDR3 has 13 residues. V dropped 5 bases and J dropped 2 bases, with 13 bases sitting between them. CDR3 amino acids: CSVSWLDTYEQYF. The CDR3 DNA sequence: TGCAGCGTTTCGTGGCTAGACACCTACGAGCAGTACTTC.

This chain connects TRBV9 to TRBJ2-7; the D call may be TRBD1 or TRBD2 (5 bases each). V dropped 4 bases and J dropped 2 bases, with 13 bases sitting between them. Per germline, CDR1 SGDLS and CDR2 YYNGEE. This CDR3 has 14 residues. The CDR3 DNA reads TGTGCCAGCAGCCATCCGGGGCAGCCCTACGAGCAGTACTTC. It translates to CASSHPGQPYEQYF.

The J gene is TRBJ2-7, the V gene TRBV5-1; 7 nucleotides agree with TRBD1. The CDR3 is 15 residues long. Germline V CDR1 and CDR2: SGHRS, YFSETQ. Germline trimming cut 3 bases from V and 2 bases from J; bases unmatched to any gene: 8. CDR3 DNA: TGCGCCAGCAGCTCCGCAGGGGGTGAGGCCTACGAGCAGTACTTC. Amino acids: CASSSAGGEAYEQYF.

This chain joins TRBV27 and TRBJ2-2; a weak D match, TRBD1 (6 bases). Trimming removed 7 bases from V and 4 bases from J, with 10 bases in between. Germline V gives CDR1 MNHEY, CDR2 SMNVEV (reference sequence). The CDR3 is made up of 13 amino acids. The CDR3 spells CASTTGTTGELFF. As DNA, the CDR3 is TGTGCCAGCACTACAGGGACCACCGGGGAGCTGTTTTTT.

This chain links TRBV18 with TRBJ2-7; perhaps TRBD1 as D (5 bases). The CDR3 sequence is 14 residues long. V lost 5 bases, J lost 5 bases, and 16 bases lay in between. Germline assignment: CDR1 KGHSH and CDR2 LQKENI. The CDR3 sequence: CASSKQGWVDEQYF. CDR3 in DNA: TGTGCCAGCTCAAAGCAGGGTTGGGTCGACGAGCAGTACTTC.

This clone was counted a few times. This chain uses TRBV19 with TRBJ1-1; tentatively, D is TRBD1 (5 bases). The CDR3 spans 13 residues. The germline V gene encodes CDR1 LNHDA and CDR2 SQIVND (reference sequence). V lost 5 bases and J lost 3, with 10 bases in between. The CDR3 here is CASSGTVDTEAFF. The CDR3 DNA reads TGTGCCAGTAGTGGGACGGTCGACACTGAAGCTTTCTTT.

The chain uses TRBV25-1 and TRBJ2-7; TRBD2 is a possible D gene (5 bases). V lost 4 bases, J lost 6 bases, and 13 bases lay in between. The CDR3 consists of 13 residues. The germline V gene encodes CDR1 MGHDK and CDR2 SYGVNS. CDR3 sequence: CASSGSMAGEQYF. CDR3 coding DNA: TGTGCCAGCAGTGGATCCATGGCGGGCGAGCAGTACTTC.

This sequence joins TRBV19 and TRBJ2-1; 7 nucleotides match TRBD2. Germline assignment: CDR1 LNHDA and CDR2 SQIVND (reference sequence). Germline trimming cut 6 bases from V and 5 bases from J; bases unmatched to any gene: 10. CDR3 length equals 15 residues. Here the CDR3 DNA reads TGTGCCAGTAGGCGAGCGGGACCCACTCACAATGAGCAGTTCTTC. Translating gives CASRRAGPTHNEQFF.

The V call is TRBV27, the J call TRBJ2-1, with 10 bases lining up with TRBD2. V shed 6 bases, J shed 8 bases, and the junction held 7 bases outside the gene matches. The germline CDR1 and CDR2 sequences are MNHEY and SMNVEV (reference sequence). The CDR3 runs 14 residues. This CDR3 reads CASRIAGGFDEQFF. The CDR3 nucleotides are TGTGCCAGCAGGATAGCGGGAGGTTTTGATGAGCAGTTCTTC.

V usage is TRBV5-1 and J usage is TRBJ2-5; tentatively, D is TRBD2 (5 bases). CDR1 SGHRS and CDR2 YFSETQ come from the germline V gene. Trimming removed 3 bases at V and 0 bases at J, with 6 bases between. CDR3 size: 13 residues. The CDR3 spells CASSSGDQETQYF. The CDR3 DNA sequence: TGCGCCAGCAGCTCCGGGGACCAAGAGACCCAGTACTTC. The full variable domain, rest sourced from reference TRBV5-1 and TRBJ2-5, is KAGVTQTPRYLIKTRGQQVTLSCSPISGHRSVSWYQQTPGQGLQFLFEYFSETQRNKGNFPGRFSGRQFSNSRSEMNVSTLELGDSALYLCASSSGDQETQYFGPGTRLLVL.

The chain recombines TRBV7-2 with TRBJ2-3; 9 bases map to TRBD1. The CDR3 consists of 17 residues. With V trimmed by 1 base and J by 5 bases, 10 bases remained unmatched. Germline CDR1 is SGHTA and CDR2 is FQGNSA. The CDR3 bases are TGTGCCAGCAGCTTAGGGTATACAGGGGGCGCGGAAGATACGCAGTATTTT. Its translation: CASSLGYTGGAEDTQYF.